This is a list of T cell receptor beta chains from one sample in a study of early T cells in non-severe SARS-CoV-2 infection. TCRdb used MiXCR to reprocess the 5' RACE reads, holding one entry per CDR3 protein. The sample consists of tens of thousands of distinct CDR3 sequences, about 10% of them appearing once. The sequencing sample was made of whole blood. All receptors come from an adult who was a healthcare worker with PCR-confirmed SARS-CoV-2 infection or an uninfected control (not recorded which). Each CDR3 is given with its conserved first and last residue. The D gene is left open where the match is weak. Clone size is not always given. Where it is, it says once, few, many or a class for expanded clones.

clone_size: many; j_call: TRBJ2-5; v_call: TRBV18; d_call: NA; cdr3_nt: TGTGCCAGCTCACGCAGCCAAGAGACCCAGTACTTC; cdr3_aa: CASSRSQETQYF
clone_size: few; j_call: TRBJ2-5; v_call: TRBV12-5; d_call: NA; cdr3_nt: TGTGCTAGTGGTGGGGGAGCTTACCAAGAGACCCAGTACTTC; cdr3_aa: CASGGGAYQETQYF
clone_size: few; j_call: TRBJ2-5; v_call: TRBV11-1; d_call: NA; cdr3_nt: TGTGCCAGCAGCTTCCGGGGAGGCGAGCAAGAGACCCAGTACTTC; cdr3_aa: CASSFRGGEQETQYF
clone_size: NA; j_call: TRBJ2-7; v_call: TRBV4-1; d_call: TRBD1; cdr3_nt: TGCGCCAGCAGCCAGGCGCCGACAGGGATCTACGAGCAGTACTTC; cdr3_aa: CASSQAPTGIYEQYF
clone_size: few; j_call: TRBJ1-1; v_call: TRBV7-3; d_call: NA; cdr3_nt: TGTGCCAGCAGCCACTCCGGAGGGAGTGCCGAAGCTTTCTTT; cdr3_aa: CASSHSGGSAEAFF
clone_size: many; j_call: TRBJ2-5; v_call: TRBV29-1; d_call: TRBD1; cdr3_nt: TGCAGCGTTGAGACAGGGGCGGAGACCCAGTACTTC; cdr3_aa: CSVETGAETQYF
clone_size: many; j_call: TRBJ2-1; v_call: TRBV3-1; d_call: NA; cdr3_nt: TGTGCCAGCAGCCAAGTGTCCCAGGGTTGGTTCTTC; cdr3_aa: CASSQVSQGWFF
clone_size: many; j_call: TRBJ1-3; v_call: TRBV5-6; d_call: NA; cdr3_nt: TGTGCCAGCCCGAAGGCCTTCAGGAACACCATATATTTT; cdr3_aa: CASPKAFRNTIYF
clone_size: few; j_call: TRBJ2-7; v_call: TRBV3-1; d_call: NA; cdr3_nt: TGTGCCAGCAGCCAAGATTACACCTACGAGCAGTACTTC; cdr3_aa: CASSQDYTYEQYF
clone_size: NA; j_call: TRBJ2-5; v_call: TRBV29-1; d_call: TRBD2; cdr3_nt: TGCAGCGCTGCGGGGGGGCCGGAGACCCAGTACTTC; cdr3_aa: CSAAGGPETQYF
clone_size: NA; j_call: TRBJ1-5; v_call: TRBV7-9; d_call: NA; cdr3_nt: TGTGCCAGCAGCCGATCTATTAATCAGCCCCAGCATTTT; cdr3_aa: CASSRSINQPQHF
clone_size: NA; j_call: TRBJ2-4; v_call: TRBV18; d_call: TRBD1; cdr3_nt: TGTGCCAGCTCACCACCCGGGACAGTTAAAAACATTCAGTACTTC; cdr3_aa: CASSPPGTVKNIQYF
clone_size: NA; j_call: TRBJ2-3; v_call: TRBV29-1; d_call: NA; cdr3_nt: TGCAGCGTTGTCGGGTCGGCAGATACGCAGTATTTT; cdr3_aa: CSVVGSADTQYF
clone_size: many; j_call: TRBJ1-6; v_call: TRBV3-1; d_call: NA; cdr3_nt: TGTGCCAGCAGCCAAGGCCTACCGTCCCCCCTCCACTTT; cdr3_aa: CASSQGLPSPLHF